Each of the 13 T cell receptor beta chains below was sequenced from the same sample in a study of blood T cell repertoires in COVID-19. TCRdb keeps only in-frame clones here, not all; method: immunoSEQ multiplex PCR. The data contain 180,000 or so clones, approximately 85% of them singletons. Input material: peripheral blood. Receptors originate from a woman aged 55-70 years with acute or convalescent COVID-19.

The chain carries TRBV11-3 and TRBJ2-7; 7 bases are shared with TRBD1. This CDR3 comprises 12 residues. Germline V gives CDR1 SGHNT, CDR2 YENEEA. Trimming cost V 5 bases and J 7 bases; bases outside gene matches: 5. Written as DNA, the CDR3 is TGTGCCAGCAGCCCGGACAGGCAGGAGCAGTACGTC. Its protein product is CASSPDRQEQYV.

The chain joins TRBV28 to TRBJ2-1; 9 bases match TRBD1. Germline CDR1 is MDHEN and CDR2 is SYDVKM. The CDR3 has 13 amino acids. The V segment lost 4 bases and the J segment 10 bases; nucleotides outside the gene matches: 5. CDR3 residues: CASSSGQGGEQFF. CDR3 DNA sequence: TGTGCCAGCAGTTCGGGACAGGGAGGCGAGCAGTTCTTC.

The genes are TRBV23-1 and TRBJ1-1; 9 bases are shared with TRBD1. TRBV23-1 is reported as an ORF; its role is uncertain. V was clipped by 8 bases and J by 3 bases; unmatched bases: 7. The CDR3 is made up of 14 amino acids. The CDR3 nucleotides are TGCGCCAGCCCCGACAGGGGGAAGGACACTGAAGCTTTCTTT. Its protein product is CASPDRGKDTEAFF.

The CDR3 is CASSPSQGQGARGQPQHF. The CDR3 DNA follows: TGTGCCAGCAGCCCATCTCAAGGACAGGGGGCAAGAGGGCAGCCCCAGCATTTT. This rearrangement joins TRBV7-2 to TRBJ1-5; 11 bases line up with TRBD1. Germline CDR1 reads SGHTA; CDR2 reads FQGNSA. J lost 7 bases, V lost 5 bases, and 16 bases had no gene match. The CDR3 length is 18 residues.

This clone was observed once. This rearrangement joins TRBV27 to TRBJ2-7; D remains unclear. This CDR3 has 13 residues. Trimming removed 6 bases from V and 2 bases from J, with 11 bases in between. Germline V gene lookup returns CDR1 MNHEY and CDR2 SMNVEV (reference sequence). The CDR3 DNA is TGTGCCAGCAGACTCGGAGCCCCCTACGAGCAGTACTTC. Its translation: CASRLGAPYEQYF.

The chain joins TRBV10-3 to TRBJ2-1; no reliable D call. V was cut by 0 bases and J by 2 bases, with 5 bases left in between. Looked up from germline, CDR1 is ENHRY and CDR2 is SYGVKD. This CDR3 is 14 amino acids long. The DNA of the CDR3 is TGTGCCATCAGTGAGTCGACAACCTACAATGAGCAGTTCTTC. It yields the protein CAISESTTYNEQFF.

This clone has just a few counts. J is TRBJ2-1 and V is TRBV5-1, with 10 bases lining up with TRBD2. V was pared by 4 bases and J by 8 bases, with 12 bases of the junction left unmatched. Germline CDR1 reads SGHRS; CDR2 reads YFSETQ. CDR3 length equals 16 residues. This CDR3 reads CASSKGLAEGVDEQFF. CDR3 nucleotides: TGCGCCAGCAGCAAAGGACTAGCGGAGGGGGTCGATGAGCAGTTCTTC.

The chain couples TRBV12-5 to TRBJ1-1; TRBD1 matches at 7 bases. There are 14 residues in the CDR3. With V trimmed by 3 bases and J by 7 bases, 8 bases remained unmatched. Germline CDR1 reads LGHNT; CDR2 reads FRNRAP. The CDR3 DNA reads TGTGCTAGTGGTTTAGGACAGGCGACCAGTGAAGCTTTCTTT. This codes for CASGLGQATSEAFF.

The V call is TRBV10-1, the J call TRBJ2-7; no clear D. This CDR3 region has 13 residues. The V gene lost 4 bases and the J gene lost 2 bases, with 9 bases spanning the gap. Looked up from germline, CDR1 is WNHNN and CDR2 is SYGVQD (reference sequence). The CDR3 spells CASSADSPYEQYF. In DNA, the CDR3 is TGCGCCAGCAGTGCCGACTCTCCCTACGAGCAGTACTTC.

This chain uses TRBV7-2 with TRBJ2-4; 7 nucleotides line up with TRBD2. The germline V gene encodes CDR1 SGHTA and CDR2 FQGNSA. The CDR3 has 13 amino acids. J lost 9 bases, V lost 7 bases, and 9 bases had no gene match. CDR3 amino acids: CASTTDGGGIQYF. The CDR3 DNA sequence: TGTGCCAGCACCACGGACGGCGGGGGCATTCAGTACTTC.

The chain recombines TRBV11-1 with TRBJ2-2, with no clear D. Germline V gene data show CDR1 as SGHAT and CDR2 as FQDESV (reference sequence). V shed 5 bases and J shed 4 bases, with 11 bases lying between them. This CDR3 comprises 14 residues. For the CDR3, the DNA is TGTGCCAGCAGCCACGACTTTTTCACCGGGGAGCTGTTTTTT. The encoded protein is CASSHDFFTGELFF.

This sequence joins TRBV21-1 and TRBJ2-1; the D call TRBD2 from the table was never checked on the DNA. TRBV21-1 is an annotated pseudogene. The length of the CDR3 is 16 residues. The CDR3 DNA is TGTGCCAGCAGCAAGGCGGCAAGAGGGACCTACAATGAGCAGTTCTTC. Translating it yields CASSKAARGTYNEQFF.

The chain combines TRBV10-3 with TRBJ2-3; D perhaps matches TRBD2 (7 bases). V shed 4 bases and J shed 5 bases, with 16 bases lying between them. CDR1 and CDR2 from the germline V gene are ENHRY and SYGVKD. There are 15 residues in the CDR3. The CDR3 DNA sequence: TGTGCCATCAGTGGTAGGGGGGGAGCAGGAGATACGCAGTATTTT. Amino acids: CAISGRGGAGDTQYF.